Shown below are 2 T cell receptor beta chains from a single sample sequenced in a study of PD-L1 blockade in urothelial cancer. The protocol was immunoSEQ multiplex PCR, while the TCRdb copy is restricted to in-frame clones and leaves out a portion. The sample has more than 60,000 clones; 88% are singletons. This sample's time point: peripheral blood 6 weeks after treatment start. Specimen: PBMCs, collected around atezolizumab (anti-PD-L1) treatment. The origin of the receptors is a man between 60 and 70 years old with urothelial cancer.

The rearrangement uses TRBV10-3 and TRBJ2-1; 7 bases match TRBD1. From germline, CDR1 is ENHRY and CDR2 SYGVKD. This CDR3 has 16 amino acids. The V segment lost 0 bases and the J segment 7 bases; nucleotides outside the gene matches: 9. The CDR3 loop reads CAISESWSTGNNEQFF. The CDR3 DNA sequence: TGTGCCATCAGTGAGTCTTGGTCGACAGGGAATAATGAGCAGTTCTTC.

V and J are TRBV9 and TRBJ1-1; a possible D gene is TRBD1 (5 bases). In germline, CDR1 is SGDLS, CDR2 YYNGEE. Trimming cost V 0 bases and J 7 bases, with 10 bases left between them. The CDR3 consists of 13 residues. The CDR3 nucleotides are TGTGCCAGCAGCGTAGATGACAGAGATGAAGCTTTCTTT. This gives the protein CASSVDDRDEAFF.